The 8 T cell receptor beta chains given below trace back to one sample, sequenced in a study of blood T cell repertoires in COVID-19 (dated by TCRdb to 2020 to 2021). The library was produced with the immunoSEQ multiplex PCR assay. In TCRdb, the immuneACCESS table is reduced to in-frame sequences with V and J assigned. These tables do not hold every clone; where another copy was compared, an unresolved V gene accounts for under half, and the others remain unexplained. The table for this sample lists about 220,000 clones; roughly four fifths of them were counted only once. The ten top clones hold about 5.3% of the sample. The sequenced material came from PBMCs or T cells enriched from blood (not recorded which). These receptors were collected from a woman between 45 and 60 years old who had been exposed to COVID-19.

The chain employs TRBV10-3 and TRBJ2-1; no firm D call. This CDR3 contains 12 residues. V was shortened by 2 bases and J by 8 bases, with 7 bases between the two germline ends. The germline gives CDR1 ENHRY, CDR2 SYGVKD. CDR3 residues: CAISESVDEQFF. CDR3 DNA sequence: TGTGCCATCAGTGAGAGTGTAGATGAGCAGTTCTTC.

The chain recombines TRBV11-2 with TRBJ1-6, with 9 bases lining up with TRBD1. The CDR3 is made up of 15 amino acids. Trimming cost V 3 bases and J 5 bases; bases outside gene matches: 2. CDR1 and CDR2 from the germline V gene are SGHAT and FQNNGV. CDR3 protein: CASSLGDRDNSPLHF. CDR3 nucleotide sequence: TGTGCCAGCAGCTTGGGGGACAGGGATAATTCACCCCTCCACTTT.

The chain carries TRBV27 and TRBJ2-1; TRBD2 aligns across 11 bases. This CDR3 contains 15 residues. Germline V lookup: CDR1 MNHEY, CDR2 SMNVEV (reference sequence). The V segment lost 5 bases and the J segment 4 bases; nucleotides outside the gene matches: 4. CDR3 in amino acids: CASSPGTSGYNEQFF. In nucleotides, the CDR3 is TGTGCCAGCAGTCCCGGGACTAGCGGTTACAATGAGCAGTTCTTC.

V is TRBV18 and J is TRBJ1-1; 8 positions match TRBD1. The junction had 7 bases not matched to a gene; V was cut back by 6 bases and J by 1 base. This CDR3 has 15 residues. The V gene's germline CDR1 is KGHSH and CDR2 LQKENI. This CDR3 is CASSSRQGTNTEAFF. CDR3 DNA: TGTGCCAGCTCTTCGCGACAGGGGACGAACACTGAAGCTTTCTTT.

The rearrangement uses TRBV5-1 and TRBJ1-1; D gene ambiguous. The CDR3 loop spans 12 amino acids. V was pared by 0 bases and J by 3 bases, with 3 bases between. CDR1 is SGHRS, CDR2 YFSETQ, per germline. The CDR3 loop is CASSLADTEAFF. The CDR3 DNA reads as TGCGCCAGCAGCTTGGCCGACACTGAAGCTTTCTTT.

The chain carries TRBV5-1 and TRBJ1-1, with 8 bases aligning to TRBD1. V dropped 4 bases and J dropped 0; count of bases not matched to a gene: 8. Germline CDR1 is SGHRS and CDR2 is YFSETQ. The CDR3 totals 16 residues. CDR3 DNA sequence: TGCGCCAGCAGCGTGGGGACAGGCCCGATGAACACTGAAGCTTTCTTT. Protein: CASSVGTGPMNTEAFF. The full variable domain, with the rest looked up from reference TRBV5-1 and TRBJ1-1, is KAGVTQTPRYLIKTRGQQVTLSCSPISGHRSVSWYQQTPGQGLQFLFEYFSETQRNKGNFPGRFSGRQFSNSRSEMNVSTLELGDSALYLCASSVGTGPMNTEAFFGQGTRLTVV.

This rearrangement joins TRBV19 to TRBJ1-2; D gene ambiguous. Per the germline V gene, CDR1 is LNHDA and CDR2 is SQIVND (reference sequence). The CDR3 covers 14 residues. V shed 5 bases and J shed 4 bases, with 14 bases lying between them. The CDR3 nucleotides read TGTGCCAGTAGTGACCTCAACAGATCCTATGGCTACACCTTC. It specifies CASSDLNRSYGYTF.

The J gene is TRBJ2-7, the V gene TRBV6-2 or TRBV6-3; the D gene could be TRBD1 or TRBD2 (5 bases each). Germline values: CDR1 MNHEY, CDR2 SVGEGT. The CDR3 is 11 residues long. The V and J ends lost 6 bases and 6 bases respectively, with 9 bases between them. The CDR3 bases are TGTGCCAGCAGCGGGGCTGGCGAGCAGTACTTC. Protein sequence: CASSGAGEQYF.